This passage covers 21 T cell receptor beta chains from one sample sequenced in a study of response to subunit inactivated influenza vaccine. TCRdb reprocessed the RT-PCR reads with MiXCR, giving one entry per CDR3 protein. The data hold about 780,000 distinct CDR3 sequences, with 18% observed a single time. The specimen was PBMCs from blood, collected more than 4 days after vaccination. The origin of the receptors is a man aged 45 to 65 who received an inactivated influenza vaccine.

This clonotype was seen a handful of times. The chain links TRBV20-1 to TRBJ1-4; D is possibly TRBD1 (5 bases). Germline CDR1 reads DFQATT; CDR2 reads SNEGSKA (reference sequence). CDR3 size: 14 residues. Trimming cost V 6 bases and J 10 bases, with 21 bases left between them. This CDR3 is CSANPGLGTGKLFF. The CDR3 DNA reads TGCAGTGCCAACCCGGGCCTAGGGACGGGAAAACTGTTTTTT.

The rearrangement uses TRBV5-5 and TRBJ2-7; D may match TRBD1 or TRBD2 (5 bases each). Germline assignment: CDR1 SGHKS and CDR2 YYEKEE (reference sequence). The length of the CDR3 is 15 residues. Trimming removed 2 bases at V and 6 bases at J, with 18 bases between. The CDR3 DNA reads as TGTGCCAGCAGCTTCGAAGGGGTCCCGGGGCGCGAGCAGTACTTC. Its translation: CASSFEGVPGREQYF.

The V call is TRBV2, the J call TRBJ2-3; 12 bases match TRBD2. Germline lookup yields CDR1 SNHLY and CDR2 FYNNEI. V was clipped by 10 bases and J by 5 bases; unmatched bases: 10. The CDR3 sequence is 15 residues long. CDR3 residues: CATEGTSGFGDTQYF. In DNA form, the CDR3 reads TGTGCCACCGAGGGGACTAGCGGGTTTGGAGATACGCAGTATTTT.

The rearrangement links TRBV15 to TRBJ2-5, with D unclear. Per germline, CDR1 LNHNV and CDR2 YYDKDF (reference sequence). V gave up 0 bases and J gave up 2 bases, with 10 bases separating them. The CDR3 covers 15 residues. The CDR3 region is CATSRDPQQQETQYF. CDR3 DNA sequence: TGTGCCACCAGCAGAGATCCCCAGCAGCAAGAGACCCAGTACTTC.

This chain links TRBV10-3 with TRBJ2-2, with 8 bases matching TRBD1. Per the germline V gene, CDR1 is ENHRY and CDR2 is SYGVKD. Trimming took 8 bases from V and 1 from J; bases not matched to a gene: 3. CDR3 size: 14 residues. The CDR3 sequence: CAISGTGNTGELFF. CDR3 DNA: TGTGCCATCTCCGGGACAGGGAACACCGGGGAGCTGTTTTTT.

This clonotype was counted between two and nine times. V gene TRBV4-1 combines with J gene TRBJ1-1; 8 nucleotides agree with TRBD1. The germline CDR1 and CDR2 sequences are MGHRA and YSYEKL. Germline trimming cut 2 bases from V and 7 bases from J; bases unmatched to any gene: 12. The CDR3 is made up of 16 amino acids. As DNA, the CDR3 is TGCGCCAGCAGCCAACCAACCGACAGGGGTTTCATTGAAGCTTTCTTT. It translates to CASSQPTDRGFIEAFF.

This clonotype was found a few times. The chain combines TRBV20-1 with TRBJ1-1; D is ambiguous. Germline V gene data show CDR1 as DFQATT and CDR2 as SNEGSKA (reference sequence). CDR3 length: 13 residues. V shed 6 bases and J shed 3 bases, with 14 bases lying between them. For the CDR3, the DNA is TGCAGTGCCCCCCTCAGTGGGCACACTGAAGCTTTCTTT. Protein: CSAPLSGHTEAFF.

This clonotype was seen repeatedly, ten times or more. The gene calls are TRBV20-1 and TRBJ2-1; 12 bases are shared with TRBD2. Trimming at V came to 3 bases and at J to 10 bases, leaving 7 bases not matched to a gene. CDR1 and CDR2 (germline): DFQATT, SNEGSKA (reference sequence). There are 14 residues in the CDR3. This CDR3 reads CSASLAGGLEEQFF. CDR3 in DNA: TGCAGTGCTAGCCTAGCGGGGGGGCTTGAAGAGCAGTTCTTC.

The rearrangement joins TRBV7-2 to TRBJ2-5, with D unclear. V lost 5 bases and J 1 base, leaving 14 bases between the germline ends. Germline assignment: CDR1 SGHTA and CDR2 FQGNSA. The CDR3 sequence is 15 residues long. CDR3 sequence reads: CASSPLSVGQETQYF. DNA for the CDR3: TGTGCCAGCAGCCCCCTCAGCGTCGGCCAAGAGACCCAGTACTTC. Full variable domain (rest looked up from reference TRBV7-2 and TRBJ2-5): GAGVSQSPSNKVTEKGKDVELRCDPISGHTALYWYRQSLGQGLEFLIYFQGNSAPDKSGLPSDRFSAERTGGSVSTLTIQRTQQEDSAVYLCASSPLSVGQETQYFGPGTRLLVL.

This clonotype was observed at least ten times. The J gene is TRBJ1-5, the V gene TRBV12-3 or TRBV12-4, with 9 bases lining up with TRBD1. V lost 1 base, J lost 1 base, and 2 bases stayed unmatched. This CDR3 contains 16 residues. The CDR3 spells CASSLGTGASNQPQHF. CDR3 in DNA: TGTGCCAGCAGTTTAGGGACAGGGGCGAGCAATCAGCCCCAGCATTTT.

The gene calls are TRBV7-2 and TRBJ2-7, with D maybe TRBD2 (5 bases). Trimming removed 2 bases at V and 3 bases at J, with 14 bases between. The length of the CDR3 is 15 residues. Germline-derived CDR1 and CDR2 are SGHTA and FQGNSA. CDR3 protein: CASSLFSGIGYEQYF. CDR3 sequence (DNA): TGTGCCAGCAGCTTATTTTCGGGGATTGGCTACGAGCAGTACTTC.

This clonotype was detected only a few times. This sequence joins TRBV4-2 and TRBJ2-7; no definite D call. CDR3 length: 14 amino acids. Germline V lookup: CDR1 LGHNA, CDR2 YNFKEQ. The V gene lost 1 base and the J gene lost 3 bases, with 10 bases spanning the gap. CDR3 nucleotide sequence: TGTGCCAGCAGCCAAGTGAGTGAGATCTACGAGCAGTACTTC. Protein: CASSQVSEIYEQYF.

There are many counts of this clonotype. This chain links TRBV18 with TRBJ2-2; D ambiguous. The CDR3 is made up of 11 amino acids. The germline gives CDR1 KGHSH, CDR2 LQKENI. The V and J ends lost 6 bases and 8 bases respectively, with 7 bases between them. DNA of the CDR3: TGTGCCAGCTCCACGGGTGGGGAGCTGTTTTTT. Its translation is CASSTGGELFF.

This chain links TRBV9 with TRBJ2-1; D not certain. The CDR3 is 14 residues long. V lost 0 bases and J lost 6, with 10 bases in between. Per the germline V gene, CDR1 is SGDLS and CDR2 is YYNGEE. The CDR3 here is CASSVAPSTNEQFF. In DNA form, the CDR3 reads TGTGCCAGCAGCGTAGCCCCCTCGACCAATGAGCAGTTCTTC. The full variable domain, its missing parts supplied by reference TRBV9 and TRBJ2-1, is DSGVTQTPKHLITATGQRVTLRCSPRSGDLSVYWYQQSLDQGLQFLIQYYNGEERAKGNILERFSAQQFPDLHSELNLSSLELGDSALYFCASSVAPSTNEQFFGPGTRLTVL.

The gene calls are TRBV7-9 and TRBJ1-2; perhaps TRBD1 as D (5 bases). The CDR3 extends over 13 amino acids. The V gene's germline CDR1 is SEHNR and CDR2 FQNEAQ (reference sequence). Trimming pared 5 bases from V and 8 bases from J, leaving 15 bases between. The CDR3 protein is CASSDDRSLGYTF. CDR3 DNA sequence: TGTGCCAGCAGCGACGACAGATCCTTGGGCTACACCTTC.

This clonotype has ten or more counts. The chain links TRBV20-1 to TRBJ2-7, with D possibly TRBD2 on 5 matching bases. The CDR3 runs 15 residues. Germline V gene lookup returns CDR1 DFQATT and CDR2 SNEGSKA (reference sequence). The V end lost 5 bases, the J end lost 7 bases, and 24 bases lay between the germline ends. The CDR3 nucleotides read TGCAGTGCTCCAGAAGTAGGGAGCCGGACCTGGGAGCAGTACTTC. The encoded protein is CSAPEVGSRTWEQYF.

Many counts were recorded for this clonotype. The rearrangement links TRBV29-1 to TRBJ2-7; a possible D gene is TRBD1 (6 bases). The germline V gene encodes CDR1 SQVTM and CDR2 ANQGSEA. This CDR3 comprises 16 residues. The V end was cut by 0 bases, the J end by 5 bases, with 20 bases between. The CDR3 reads CSVEDLGAAERNEQYF. The CDR3 DNA follows: TGCAGCGTTGAAGATCTGGGGGCAGCTGAAAGGAACGAGCAGTACTTC.

About this clonotype itself: The CDR3 carries no conserved terminal phenylalanine or tryptophan, so it likely arises from a read error. The CDR3 DNA reads TGCAGTGCCAGGGCCCCTACGACTAGCAGGCAGGAGACCCAGTACTTA. Translated: CSARAPTTSRQETQYL. The chain uses TRBV20-1 and TRBJ2-5; 7 nucleotides line up with TRBD2. The germline V gene has CDR1 DFQATT and CDR2 SNEGSKA (reference sequence). The V and J ends lost 6 bases and 5 bases, in that order; junction bases with no gene match: 18. This CDR3 is 16 amino acids long.

This clonotype was found many times. The J gene is TRBJ2-3, the V gene TRBV7-2, with no clear D. The length of the CDR3 is 16 residues. V lost 0 bases to trimming and J lost 0 bases, with 10 bases between them. The germline V gene encodes CDR1 SGHTA and CDR2 FQGNSA. In DNA form, the CDR3 reads TGTGCCAGCAGCTTAGCTTCTTTAACTAGCACAGATACGCAGTATTTT. Its protein product is CASSLASLTSTDTQYF.

The V call is TRBV12-3 or TRBV12-4, the J call TRBJ1-1; D perhaps matches TRBD1 (5 bases). V dropped 5 bases and J dropped 11 bases, with 18 bases sitting between them. The CDR3 runs 13 residues. The CDR3 sequence: CASSAGLGTGAFF. In DNA form, the CDR3 reads TGTGCCAGCAGTGCCGGGTTGGGGACGGGGGCTTTCTTT.

The sample holds a few counts of this clonotype. The CDR3 DNA follows: TGTGCCAGTCACAAATCTCGACAGGGGTCCTCCTACGAGCAGTACTTC. The encoded protein is CASHKSRQGSSYEQYF. The chain is built from TRBV6-2 or TRBV6-3 and TRBJ2-7; 8 nucleotides line up with TRBD1. The V segment lost 9 bases and the J segment 0 bases; nucleotides outside the gene matches: 13. From germline, CDR1 is MNHEY and CDR2 SVGEGT. CDR3 length equals 16 residues.